This T cell receptor (beta chain) was sequenced in a study of cytomegalovirus exposure and HLA in healthy donors. Trimming at V came to 3 bases and at J to 0 bases, leaving 3 bases not matched to a gene. CDR1 and CDR2 from the germline V gene are SGHDT and YYEEEE. This CDR3 is built from 16 residues. Use of 60 Vbeta and 13 Jbeta primers characterized the PCR. As originally analysed: Roughly 9.9 million shared chains were among the about 80 million unique TCR beta chains that a later analysis counted. Clones were sequenced by immunoSEQ multiplex PCR, and TCRdb holds only the in-frame ones, with some missing. V and J calls and clone size follow that table, whereas D and trimming were derived from the DNA. The sample gives around 120,000 clones, roughly 79% of which show up once; around 1.9% is in the top ten.

The chain is built from TRBV5-6 and TRBJ2-3; TRBD2 aligns across 11 bases. Sequencing was carried out using PBMCs. This receptor was taken from a woman in her forties in good health and CMV-seronegative. This chain's CDR3 is CASSSTSGISTDTQYF. In DNA, the CDR3 is TGTGCCAGCAGCTCGACTAGCGGGATTAGCACAGATACGCAGTATTTT. The variable domain in full, with the rest retrieved from reference TRBV5-6 and TRBJ2-3, is DAGVTQSPTHLIKTRGQQVTLRCSPKSGHDTVSWYQQALGQGPQFIFQYYEEEERQRGNFPDRFSGHQFPNYSSELNVNALLLGDSALYLCASSSTSGISTDTQYFGPGTRLTVL.